The clone carrying this T cell receptor beta chain occurred a few times. Antigen unknown. These data come from a study of T cell repertoires in cytomegalovirus infection. In the study overall: In public TCR beta signatures, there were indications of both CMV infection and matching HLA type. The study, taken as a whole, reports: HLA-C-restricted CMV-specific TCR beta clonotypes prevailed in the ex vivo response. CMV carriers having the relevant HLA were flagged by cumulative public TCR beta family frequency.

TCRdb ran MiXCR on the reads and lists one entry per CDR3 protein. The sample lists approximately 180,000 distinct CDR3 sequences, about 17% occurring once. With 9 bases clipped from V and 0 bases from J, the junction kept 2 bases outside the gene matches. The CDR3 spans 14 residues. Germline CDR1 and CDR2: MNHNS and SASEGT. The chain employs TRBV6-1 and TRBJ2-1, with 10 bases fitting TRBD2. What was sequenced was CD8+ T cells from PBMCs. The sequence was obtained from a human donor in good health (CMV status not recorded). Some clones in this sample may be carry-over from other donors' samples. CDR3 loop: CASPSGGSYNEQFF. CDR3 bases: TGTGCCAGTCCTAGCGGGGGCTCCTACAATGAGCAGTTCTTC.